This T cell receptor (beta chain) is drawn from a study of post-analysis software for immune sequencing data. At the level of the study: Relapsing-remitting, secondary progressive and progressive-relapsing courses of multiple sclerosis were included.

CDR3 size: 16 residues. Germline CDR1 and CDR2: MGHRA and YSYEKL. The ends lost 4 bases at V and 1 base at J; junction bases unmatched: 9. This clonotype was observed a handful of times. Antigen specificity is unknown. Overall study results and limits: For normalized Chao1 diversity, multiple sclerosis patients scored significantly lower than controls did. In patients, TRBV5-6, TRBV5-1 and TRBV20-1 belonged to five TRBV segments found more frequently than in controls.

Unique-molecular-identifier-tagged TCR beta cDNA libraries were used. TCRdb recomputed calls from the PCR reads with MiXCR, one row per CDR3 protein. The top ten hold about 4.8% of the sample, which has about 810,000 distinct CDR3 sequences, roughly 58% seen once. Sequenced: blood. This chain connects TRBV4-1 to TRBJ1-1, with 7 bases identical to TRBD1. This receptor was taken from a girl aged 5 to 17 with multiple sclerosis. CDR3 nucleotide sequence: TGCGCCAGCAGCCCTAATACAGGGGCCGCGAACACTGAAGCTTTCTTT. Its protein is CASSPNTGAANTEAFF.